Listed below are T cell receptor beta chains from one sample, sequenced in a study of shared clonotypes between healthy human individuals. Profiling relied on immunoSEQ multiplex PCR, and the TCRdb table lists in-frame clones only, not all of them. The sample has about 1.5 million clones; over 95% are singletons. Sequenced input: naive CD4+ T cells sorted from blood. The receptors here all came from a man aged 30-40 years in good health. Each CDR3 is given with its conserved first and last residue. Each record gives: clone size, V gene, J gene, D gene, CDR3 DNA, CDR3 protein. A D gene is named only where the DNA matches it firmly. A row's size may be missing; if present it is once, few, many or a size class.

>NA|TRBV6-4|TRBJ2-1|TRBD2
TGTGCCAGCAGTGACTACCAGGGAGCGGGAGGTTACGGTGAGCAGTTCTTC
CASSDYQGAGGYGEQFF
>NA|TRBV6-5|TRBJ1-3|TRBD1
TGTGCCAGTCGGGCAGGGGGCTCTGGAAACACCATATATTTT
CASRAGGSGNTIYF
>NA|TRBV9|TRBJ2-3|TRBD1
TGTGCCAGCAGCGTAGGTGGGTGCGGGACAGGGGTGTGGTATGGGCAGTATTTT
CASSVGGCGTGVWYGQYF
>NA|TRBV7-8|TRBJ2-7|TRBD1
TGTGCCAGCAGCCATGGACGGGACAGCGCCTACGAGCAGTACTTC
CASSHGRDSAYEQYF
>once|TRBV19|TRBJ1-3|NA
TGTGCCAGTAGCTTCAACGAGGCAAACACCATATATTTT
CASSFNEANTIYF
>NA|TRBV7-9|TRBJ2-1|NA
TGTGCCAGCAGCTCGCCGAGGTCCCTAAACAACAATGAGCAGTTCTTC
CASSSPRSLNNNEQFF
>NA|TRBV5-5|TRBJ1-2|TRBD1
TGTGCCAGCAGCCAAGCGGGACAGAACTATGGCTACACCTTC
CASSQAGQNYGYTF
>NA|TRBV9|TRBJ2-1|NA
TGTGCCAGCAGCGGTACTCTATTAAACAATGAGCAGTTCTTC
CASSGTLLNNEQFF
>NA|TRBV9|TRBJ2-1|TRBD2
TGTGCCAGCAGCGTAGCTGTGGCCGGGACTAGCGGGTACAATGAGCAGTTCTTC
CASSVAVAGTSGYNEQFF
>NA|TRBV10-3|TRBJ2-7|NA
TGTGCCATCAGGGTCCGGGTCCCCCGGGGAGACGAGCAGTACTTC
CAIRVRVPRGDEQYF
>NA|TRBV5-1|TRBJ1-1|NA
TGCGCCAGCAGCCCCCGGGAGGGGAACCTCATGAACACTGAAGCTTTCTTT
CASSPREGNLMNTEAFF
>NA|TRBV15|TRBJ2-7|NA
TGTGCCACCAGCCGACGACAGACTTCCTACGAGCAGTACTTC
CATSRRQTSYEQYF
>NA|TRBV7-2|TRBJ2-2|NA
TGTGCCAGCAGCTTAGTTGTCCAGACCGGGGAGCTGTTTTTT
CASSLVVQTGELFF
>NA|TRBV29-1|TRBJ1-2|NA
TGCAGCGTTGCCTCCCACCTCCTTAACTATGGCTACACCTTC
CSVASHLLNYGYTF
>NA|TRBV5-4|TRBJ1-1|NA
TGTGCCAGCAGCGACCGAGCGAACACTGAAGCTTTCTTT
CASSDRANTEAFF
>NA|TRBV5-1|TRBJ2-1|TRBD2
TGCGCCAGCAGCCCTTGGACTAGCGGGCAACTCTACAATGAGCAGTTCTTC
CASSPWTSGQLYNEQFF
>NA|TRBV7-2|TRBJ2-1|TRBD2
TGTGCCAGCAGCTTACTTGCTAGCGGGAGTTTAGGTGAGCAGTTCTTC
CASSLLASGSLGEQFF
>NA|TRBV27|TRBJ1-1|TRBD1
TGTGCCAGCAGAGAGTTTGGGACAGGCCCTGAGACTGAAGCTTTCTTT
CASREFGTGPETEAFF
>NA|TRBV7-9|TRBJ2-1|NA
TGTGCCAGCAGCTTAGAGGAAGGGGAGCAGTTCTTC
CASSLEEGEQFF
>NA|TRBV7-8|TRBJ2-7|TRBD1
TGTGCCAGCAGCTTAGGGGGCGGGACAGGGGCGATATCCTACGAGCAGTACTTC
CASSLGGGTGAISYEQYF
>NA|TRBV27|TRBJ2-2|NA
TGTGCCAGCAGTTACCTCACAAGTACCGGGGAGCTGTTTTTT
CASSYLTSTGELFF
>NA|TRBV20-1|TRBJ2-1|NA
TGCAGTGCTACCAGGGCGGGTGAGCAGTTCTTC
CSATRAGEQFF
>NA|TRBV5-4|TRBJ2-7|NA
TGTGCCAGCAGCTCAGAACCCCCCCGGGGGTACTACGAGCAGTACTTC
CASSSEPPRGYYEQYF
>NA|TRBV28|TRBJ2-7|TRBD2
TGTGCCAGCAGATCTACCGGGACTATTAGCGAGCAGTACTTC
CASRSTGTISEQYF
>NA|TRBV19|TRBJ1-5|TRBD1
TGTGCCAGTAGCCTCCAGGGACAGGGGGTATTCAGCAATCAGCCCCAGCATTTT
CASSLQGQGVFSNQPQHF
>NA|TRBV6-5|TRBJ1-3|NA
TGTGCCAGCAGTTTCCTCTCGGGAATAAACACCATATATTTT
CASSFLSGINTIYF
>NA|TRBV5-1|TRBJ1-5|NA
TGCGCCAGCAGCTACTCACCAACGGACAGAAGCAATCAGCCCCAGCATTTT
CASSYSPTDRSNQPQHF
>NA|TRBV5-1|TRBJ1-1|NA
TGCGCCAGCAGCTCCGTTTATTCCCGGGGGCGCACTGAAGCTTTCTTT
CASSSVYSRGRTEAFF
>NA|TRBV6-1|TRBJ2-5|NA
TGTGCCAGCGACCGGGACGCAGGGACCCAGTACTTC
CASDRDAGTQYF
>NA|TRBV7-8|TRBJ1-2|NA
TGTGCCAGCAGCTTCTTGAGAGTTACTCCCGCCAGAGATGGCTACACCTTC
CASSFLRVTPARDGYTF
>NA|TRBV19|TRBJ1-5|NA
TGTGCCAGTAGTATCCTCTCGCAGACTGTAGGAGGACAGCCCCAGCATTTT
CASSILSQTVGGQPQHF
>NA|TRBV4-3|TRBJ2-3|TRBD2
TGCGCCAGCAGCCCGTGGACTAGCGGGAAATGGGTTGGCACAGATACGCAGTATTTT
CASSPWTSGKWVGTDTQYF
>NA|TRBV19|TRBJ2-2|NA
TGTGCCAGCTCCCCCACCACTGTGACCGGGGAGCTGTTTTTT
CASSPTTVTGELFF
>NA|TRBV6-1|TRBJ2-5|NA
TGTGCCAGCAGTGAAGTAGGGGAAGAGACCCAGTACTTC
CASSEVGEETQYF
>NA|TRBV27|TRBJ1-4|TRBD1
TGTGCCAGAGTTGGGGACAGTCAAAATGAAAAACTGTTTTTT
CARVGDSQNEKLFF
>NA|TRBV5-1|TRBJ2-5|NA
TGCGCCAGCAGCTTGTCAGGGCGAGAAGAGACCCAGTACTTC
CASSLSGREETQYF
>NA|TRBV11-2|TRBJ2-7|NA
TGTGCCAGCAGCTCACAGGGCTACGAGCAGTACTTC
CASSSQGYEQYF
>NA|TRBV4-3|TRBJ2-3|TRBD2
TGCGCCAGCAGCCACGCTCTAGCGGGAGATTTTGGAGATACGCAGTATTTT
CASSHALAGDFGDTQYF
>NA|TRBV5-1|TRBJ2-7|NA
TGCGCCAGCAGCTTGGAGCCTGACACCGGGGAGCAGTACTTC
CASSLEPDTGEQYF
>NA|TRBV28|TRBJ1-2|NA
TGTGCCAGCAGTTTACCGAGCGATGGCTACACCTTC
CASSLPSDGYTF
>NA|TRBV18|TRBJ2-7|TRBD2
TGTGCCAGCTCACCAACCCTAGCGGGAGGGCCCTACGAGCAGTACTTC
CASSPTLAGGPYEQYF
>NA|TRBV5-4|TRBJ2-7|TRBD2
TGTGCCAGCAGCTCCTTAGCGGGAGTCTTCGAGCAGTACTTC
CASSSLAGVFEQYF
>NA|TRBV7-6|TRBJ2-3|NA
TGTGCCAGCAGCAAAAACCTAGCAGATACGCAGTATTTT
CASSKNLADTQYF
>NA|TRBV18|TRBJ1-2|TRBD1
TGTGCCAGCTCACTAAGACAGGGTGCTAACTATGGCTACACCTTC
CASSLRQGANYGYTF
>NA|TRBV7-2|TRBJ2-1|NA
TGTGCCAGCAGCTTAGTCGCAGAAGGAGGGCAGTTCTTC
CASSLVAEGGQFF
>NA|TRBV15|TRBJ2-7|NA
TGTGCCACCAGCAGACAATTGGCCGGGACTCCAGTTGGAGAGCAGTACTTC
CATSRQLAGTPVGEQYF
>NA|TRBV19|TRBJ2-7|TRBD1
TGTGCCACTAAAAGGACAGGGAACTCCTACGAGCAGTACTTC
CATKRTGNSYEQYF
>NA|TRBV7-8|TRBJ2-5|NA
TGTGCCAGCAGGGCTCGAGGGAGGCACCAAGAGACCCAGTACTTC
CASRARGRHQETQYF
>NA|TRBV2|TRBJ1-4|NA
TGTGCCAGCAGACGCGAATCGGAAAAACTGTTTTTT
CASRRESEKLFF